This entry is about one T cell receptor beta chain. All the donors were Caucasian adults who lived in Nashville, Tennessee. Profiled with immunoSEQ multiplex PCR; TCRdb holds only in-frame clones, not every one. The table lists roughly 300,000 clones, roughly 80% of them singletons. The data were obtained in a study of shared clonotypes between healthy human individuals. Overall study: Used for every donor were three CD4 naive, three CD4 memory, two CD8 naive and one CD8 memory plate.

This clonotype originated in a man aged 25-45 years in good health. The specimen sequenced was memory CD4+ T cells sorted from blood. This sample's subset: CD45RA-negative fraction.

This chain's CDR3 is CASSKGRKETQYF. CDR3 in DNA: TGTGCCAGCTCTAAGGGACGGAAAGAGACCCAGTACTTC. The J gene is TRBJ2-5, the V gene TRBV14; D tentatively reads TRBD1 or TRBD2 (5 bases each). Deletions cut 8 bases from V and 3 bases from J, with 13 bases between. The germline V gene encodes CDR1 SGHDN and CDR2 FVKESK. CDR3 length: 13 residues. The complete variable domain, with remaining parts taken from reference TRBV14 and TRBJ2-5, reads EAGVTQFPSHSVIEKGQTVTLRCDPISGHDNLYWYRRVMGKEIKFLLHFVKESKQDESGMPNNRFLAERTGGTYSTLKVQPAELEDSGVYFCASSKGRKETQYFGPGTRLLVL.